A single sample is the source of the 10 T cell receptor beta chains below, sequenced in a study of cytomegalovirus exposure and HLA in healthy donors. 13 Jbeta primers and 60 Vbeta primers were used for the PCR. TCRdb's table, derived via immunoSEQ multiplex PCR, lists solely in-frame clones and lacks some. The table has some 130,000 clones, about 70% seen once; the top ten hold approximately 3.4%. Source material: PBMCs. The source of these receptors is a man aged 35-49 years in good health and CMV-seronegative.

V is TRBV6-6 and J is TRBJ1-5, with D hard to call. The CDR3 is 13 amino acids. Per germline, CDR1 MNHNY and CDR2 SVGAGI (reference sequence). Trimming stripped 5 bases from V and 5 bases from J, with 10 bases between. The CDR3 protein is CASSPGGYQPQHF. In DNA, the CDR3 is TGTGCCAGCAGTCCCGGAGGTTATCAGCCCCAGCATTTT.

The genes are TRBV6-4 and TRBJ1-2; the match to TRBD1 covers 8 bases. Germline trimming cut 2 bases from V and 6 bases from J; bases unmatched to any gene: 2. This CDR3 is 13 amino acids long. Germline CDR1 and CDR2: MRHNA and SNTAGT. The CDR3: CASSDGQGHGYTF. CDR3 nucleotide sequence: TGTGCCAGCAGTGACGGACAGGGTCATGGCTACACCTTC.

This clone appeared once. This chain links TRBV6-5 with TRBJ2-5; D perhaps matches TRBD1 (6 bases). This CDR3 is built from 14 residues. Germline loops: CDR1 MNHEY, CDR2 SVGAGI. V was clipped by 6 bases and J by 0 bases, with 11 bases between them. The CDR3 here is CASRSGQHQETQYF. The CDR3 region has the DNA TGTGCCAGCAGGTCGGGACAACACCAAGAGACCCAGTACTTC.

This CDR3 is CSVGASRNEQYF. The CDR3 DNA reads as TGCAGCGTTGGAGCTAGCCGGAACGAGCAGTACTTC. V is TRBV29-1 and J is TRBJ2-7, with D perhaps TRBD2 (5 bases). Germline lookup yields CDR1 SQVTM and CDR2 ANQGSEA. The CDR3 extends over 12 amino acids. Trimming stripped 4 bases from V and 5 bases from J, with 12 bases between.

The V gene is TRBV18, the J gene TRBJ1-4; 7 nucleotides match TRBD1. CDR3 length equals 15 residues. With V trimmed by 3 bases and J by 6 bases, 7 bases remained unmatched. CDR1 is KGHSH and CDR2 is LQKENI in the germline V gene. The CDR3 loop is CASSPRQGTDEKLFF. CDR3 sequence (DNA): TGTGCCAGCTCACCGAGACAGGGAACAGATGAAAAACTGTTTTTT.

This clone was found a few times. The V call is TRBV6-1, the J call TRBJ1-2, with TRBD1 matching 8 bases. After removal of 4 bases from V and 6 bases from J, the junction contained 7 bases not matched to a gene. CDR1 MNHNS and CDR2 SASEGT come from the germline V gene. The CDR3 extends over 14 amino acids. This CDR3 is CASSGDRGRDGYTF. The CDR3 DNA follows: TGTGCCAGCAGTGGAGACAGGGGAAGGGATGGCTACACCTTC.

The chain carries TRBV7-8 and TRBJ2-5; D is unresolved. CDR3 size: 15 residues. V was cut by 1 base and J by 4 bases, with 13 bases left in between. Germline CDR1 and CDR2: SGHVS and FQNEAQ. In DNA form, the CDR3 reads TGTGCCAGCAGCTTAGATGCGGCAGTTGGAGAGACCCAGTACTTC. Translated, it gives CASSLDAAVGETQYF.

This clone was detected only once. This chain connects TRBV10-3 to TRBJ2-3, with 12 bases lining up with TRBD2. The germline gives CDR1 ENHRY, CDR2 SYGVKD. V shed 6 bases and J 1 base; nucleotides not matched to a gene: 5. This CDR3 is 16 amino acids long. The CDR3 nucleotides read TGTGCCATCAGAGGTGGACTAGCGGGACGCACAGATACGCAGTATTTT. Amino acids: CAIRGGLAGRTDTQYF.

The CDR3 DNA reads TGCAGCGTTGGACAGGGGGGCTACAATGAGCAGTTCTTC. Translating gives CSVGQGGYNEQFF. The V call is TRBV29-1, the J call TRBJ2-1; 9 bases map to TRBD1. The germline CDR1 and CDR2 sequences are SQVTM and ANQGSEA. CDR3 length: 13 residues. V lost 4 bases to trimming and J lost 3 bases; unmatched junction nucleotides: 1.

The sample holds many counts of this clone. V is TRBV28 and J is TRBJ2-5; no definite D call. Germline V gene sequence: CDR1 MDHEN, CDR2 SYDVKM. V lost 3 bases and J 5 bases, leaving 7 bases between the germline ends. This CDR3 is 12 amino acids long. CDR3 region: CASSLSAETQYF. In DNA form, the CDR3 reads TGTGCCAGCAGTTTGTCAGCGGAGACCCAGTACTTC.